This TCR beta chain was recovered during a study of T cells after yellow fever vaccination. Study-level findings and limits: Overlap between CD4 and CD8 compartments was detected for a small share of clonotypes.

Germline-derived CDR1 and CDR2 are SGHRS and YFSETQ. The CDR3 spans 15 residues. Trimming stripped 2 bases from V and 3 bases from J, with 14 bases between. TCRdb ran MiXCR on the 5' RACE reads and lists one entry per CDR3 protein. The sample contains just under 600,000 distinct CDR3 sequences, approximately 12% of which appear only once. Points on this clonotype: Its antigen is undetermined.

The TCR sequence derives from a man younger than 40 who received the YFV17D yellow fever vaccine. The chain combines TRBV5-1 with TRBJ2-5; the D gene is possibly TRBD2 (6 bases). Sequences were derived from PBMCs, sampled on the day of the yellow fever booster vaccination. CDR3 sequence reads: CASSFFPLAEETQYF. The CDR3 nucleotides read TGCGCCAGCAGCTTTTTTCCCTTAGCGGAAGAGACCCAGTACTTC.